The 7 T cell receptor beta chains given below trace back to one sample, sequenced in a study of blood T cell repertoires in COVID-19. This table comes from immunoSEQ multiplex PCR, and its TCRdb copy is limited to in-frame clones, with some not included. In the table there are approximately 100,000 clones, around 79% of which are singletons. Material for sequencing was peripheral blood. The receptor source for this set is a man in his 70s with active or convalescent COVID-19.

The CDR3 sequence is CSALSDNSGANVLTF. CDR3 in DNA: TGCAGCGCCTTATCCGACAACTCTGGGGCCAACGTCCTGACTTTC. The chain is built from TRBV29-1 and TRBJ2-6; D is unclear. Looked up from germline, CDR1 is SQVTM and CDR2 is ANQGSEA. There are 15 residues in the CDR3. Trimming left V 7 bases short and J 0 bases short, with 13 bases between.

The chain links TRBV24-1 to TRBJ1-5; D possibly corresponds to TRBD1 (6 bases). Trimming shortened V by 5 bases and J by 3 bases, and 13 bases separated the two germline ends. The CDR3 is made up of 15 amino acids. Germline assignment: CDR1 KGHDR and CDR2 SFDVKD. CDR3 amino acids: CATSGSGAVNQPQHF. DNA for the CDR3: TGTGCCACCAGTGGGTCAGGGGCTGTCAATCAGCCCCAGCATTTT.

J is TRBJ1-3 and V is TRBV5-4; 10 positions match TRBD1. The V gene end was trimmed by 3 bases and the J gene end by 5 bases; junction bases not matched to a gene: 8. Germline values: CDR1 SGHNT, CDR2 YYREEE (reference sequence). This CDR3 has 16 amino acids. In nucleotides, the CDR3 is TGTGCCAGCAGCTCCGCCACGGGACAGGGGCGAAACACCATATATTTT. This sequence encodes CASSSATGQGRNTIYF.

This chain uses TRBV4-1 with TRBJ1-4, with D perhaps matching TRBD1 (5 bases). The CDR3 is 17 amino acids. Germline V lookup: CDR1 MGHRA, CDR2 YSYEKL. The V gene lost 1 base and the J gene lost 0 bases, with 12 bases spanning the gap. CDR3 amino acids: CASSQVGRAATNEKLFF. The DNA for the CDR3 is TGCGCCAGCAGCCAAGTGGGCAGGGCAGCAACTAATGAAAAACTGTTTTTT.

The chain carries TRBV28 and TRBJ2-3; no definite D call. The CDR3 sequence is 11 residues long. The germline V gene encodes CDR1 MDHEN and CDR2 SYDVKM. The V and J ends lost 11 bases and 7 bases respectively, with 13 bases between them. CDR3 protein: CASERWNTQYF. In DNA, the CDR3 is TGTGCCTCCGAGAGGTGGAATACGCAGTATTTT.

The sample holds one count of this clone. The gene calls are TRBV6-4 and TRBJ1-5, with D maybe TRBD1 (5 bases). The germline CDR1 and CDR2 sequences are MRHNA and SNTAGT. This CDR3 is built from 13 residues. Trimming cost V 5 bases and J 7 bases, with 12 bases left between them. CDR3 sequence (DNA): TGTGCCAGCAGTCCAGGGATTGGACAGCCCCAGCATTTT. Translated: CASSPGIGQPQHF.

This chain joins TRBV2 and TRBJ1-1, with D possibly matching TRBD1 (6 bases). V shed 2 bases and J shed 1 base, with 11 bases lying between them. There are 15 residues in the CDR3. Germline CDR1 and CDR2: SNHLY and FYNNEI. The CDR3 DNA reads TGTGCCAGCAGTGAAACAGGGCTGGGGAACACTGAAGCTTTCTTT. Protein product: CASSETGLGNTEAFF.